This entry lists 20 T cell receptor beta chains sequenced from one sample in a study of PD-1 blockade in classical Hodgkin lymphoma. All patients experienced relapse after autologous stem cell transplantation, and brentuximab vedotin exposure was variable. Assay: immunoSEQ multiplex PCR; the TCRdb copy retains only in-frame clones and omits some. This sample has roughly 70,000 clones; 60% to 80% occur once, and the top ten carry approximately 9.1%. The sample was peripheral blood mononuclear cells (PBMCs), taken before the second cycle of nivolumab. The origin of the receptors is a human donor with classical Hodgkin lymphoma.

V is TRBV6-1 and J is TRBJ2-2; D possibly corresponds to TRBD1 (5 bases). The CDR3 has 14 amino acids. Germline V gives CDR1 MNHNS, CDR2 SASEGT. V was clipped by 7 bases and J by 4 bases, with 13 bases between them. For the CDR3, the DNA is TGTGCCAGCATTGTGGGGCTTGGCACCGGGGAGCTGTTTTTT. As protein: CASIVGLGTGELFF.

V is TRBV2 and J is TRBJ2-1; 9 bases line up with TRBD2. The CDR3 sequence is 15 residues long. The V and J ends lost 8 bases and 2 bases, in that order; junction bases with no gene match: 7. In germline, CDR1 is SNHLY, CDR2 FYNNEI. CDR3 sequence reads: CASGSGRDTYNEQFF. The CDR3 nucleotides read TGTGCCAGCGGTAGCGGGAGAGACACCTACAATGAGCAGTTCTTC. Using reference TRBV2 and TRBJ2-1 for the parts outside the CDR3, the full variable domain is EPEVTQTPSHQVTQMGQEVILRCVPISNHLYFYWYRQILGQKVEFLVSFYNNEISEKSEIFDDQFSVERPDGSNFTLKIRSTKLEDSAMYFCASGSGRDTYNEQFFGPGTRLTVL.

The chain links TRBV5-1 to TRBJ1-2; weak D call: TRBD1 (6 bases). Germline V gene data show CDR1 as SGHRS and CDR2 as YFSETQ. The length of the CDR3 is 14 residues. Between the trimmed V and J ends, which lost 3 bases and 8 bases, there was a span of 17 bases. The CDR3 DNA follows: TGCGCCAGCAGCTGGGGACCAGGGGAGAAGGGCTACACCTTC. Encoded protein: CASSWGPGEKGYTF.

The V gene is TRBV2, the J gene TRBJ1-5, with TRBD1 identical over 9 bases. The germline V gene encodes CDR1 SNHLY and CDR2 FYNNEI. Trimming removed 6 bases from V and 2 bases from J; junction bases left unmatched: 8. The CDR3 covers 16 residues. The CDR3 here is CASSRTRQGGNQPQHF. The CDR3 region has the DNA TGTGCCAGCAGCCGCACCCGACAGGGGGGCAATCAGCCCCAGCATTTT.

The chain has TRBV14 and TRBJ1-2; no firm D call. Germline CDR1 reads SGHDN; CDR2 reads FVKESK. Trimming took 4 bases from V and 4 from J, leaving 10 bases between them. The CDR3 has 13 amino acids. The CDR3 bases are TGTGCCAGCAGCCTCGACGGAGTCTATGGCTACACCTTC. This codes for CASSLDGVYGYTF.

The genes are TRBV20-1 and TRBJ2-1, with D possibly matching TRBD2 (5 bases). Germline CDR1 reads DFQATT; CDR2 reads SNEGSKA (reference sequence). CDR3 length: 11 amino acids. The CDR3 sequence: CSLRVANEQFF. In nucleotides, the CDR3 is TGCAGCCTAAGGGTAGCGAATGAGCAGTTCTTC.

The J gene is TRBJ1-6, the V gene TRBV5-4, with a weak D call TRBD1 (5 bases). Germline CDR1 reads SGHNT; CDR2 reads YYREEE (reference sequence). The CDR3 extends over 14 amino acids. The V end was cut by 6 bases, the J end by 11 bases, with 18 bases between. CDR3 DNA sequence: TGTGCCAGCAACTCCATTGATCCGGGGGCACCCCTCCACTTT. Protein: CASNSIDPGAPLHF.

This clone was observed a handful of times. J is TRBJ2-7 and V is TRBV5-1; 8 bases align to TRBD1. J gave up 4 bases and V 4 bases, and 10 bases lay outside the gene matches. The CDR3 is 15 amino acids. CDR1 SGHRS and CDR2 YFSETQ come from the germline V gene. The CDR3 DNA follows: TGCGCCAGCAGCCGGGTGACAGGGGAGATATACGAGCAGTACTTC. Encoded protein: CASSRVTGEIYEQYF.

This clone was detected only a few times. The chain is built from TRBV19 and TRBJ2-3; 8 nucleotides match TRBD1. This CDR3 has 14 residues. V was pared by 6 bases and J by 3 bases, with 5 bases of the junction left unmatched. Germline lookup yields CDR1 LNHDA and CDR2 SQIVND (reference sequence). The CDR3 is CASRTGAWTDTQYF. CDR3 bases: TGTGCCAGTAGGACAGGGGCTTGGACAGATACGCAGTATTTT.

V gene TRBV13 combines with J gene TRBJ2-3; TRBD1 aligns across 10 bases. This CDR3 region has 16 residues. Germline assignment: CDR1 PRHDT and CDR2 FYEKMQ (reference sequence). The V and J ends lost 5 bases and 5 bases, in that order; junction bases with no gene match: 10. CDR3 coding DNA: TGTGCCAGCAGCCTCAAGGGACAGGGGCGGAAAGATACGCAGTATTTT. The encoded protein is CASSLKGQGRKDTQYF.

This clone has just a few counts. The rearrangement uses TRBV11-2 and TRBJ1-3; D not resolved. The CDR3 is 15 residues long. The germline CDR1 and CDR2 sequences are SGHAT and FQNNGV. V was shortened by 0 bases and J by 4 bases, with 10 bases between the two germline ends. CDR3 nucleotide sequence: TGTGCCAGCAGCTTAGATCCCCTAATAGGAAACACCATATATTTT. It specifies CASSLDPLIGNTIYF.

This clone was counted a few times. This chain links TRBV27 with TRBJ1-2, with D perhaps TRBD1 (5 bases). Germline V CDR1 and CDR2: MNHEY, SMNVEV (reference sequence). The V gene lost 6 bases and the J gene lost 8 bases, with 13 bases spanning the gap. The CDR3 covers 12 residues. In nucleotides, the CDR3 is TGTGCCAGCAGGGGGGTTGGCCGAGGCTACACCTTC. Amino acid sequence: CASRGVGRGYTF.

This clone occurred a few times. The chain employs TRBV4-2 and TRBJ2-3; D call uncertain. The CDR3 length is 15 residues. V dropped 6 bases and J dropped 0 bases, with 13 bases sitting between them. Germline V gene lookup returns CDR1 LGHNA and CDR2 YNFKEQ. This CDR3 is CASSPQIHSTDTQYF. The CDR3 nucleotides are TGTGCCAGCAGTCCTCAGATCCACAGCACAGATACGCAGTATTTT.

The chain has TRBV5-1 and TRBJ2-3; perhaps TRBD2 as D (6 bases). Deletions cut 0 bases from V and 6 bases from J, with 14 bases between. Germline CDR1 SGHRS, CDR2 YFSETQ. This CDR3 has 15 residues. CDR3 DNA: TGCGCCAGCAGCTTGGAGTCGGGAGAGTGGGATACGCAGTATTTT. Protein sequence: CASSLESGEWDTQYF.

J is TRBJ1-4 and V is TRBV6-5, with D possibly being TRBD1 (6 bases). V was shortened by 6 bases and J by 4 bases, with 12 bases between the two germline ends. This CDR3 region has 14 residues. Germline lookup yields CDR1 MNHEY and CDR2 SVGAGI. CDR3 protein: CASSEGGGNEKLFF. The DNA of the CDR3 is TGTGCCAGCAGCGAGGGGGGCGGTAATGAAAAACTGTTTTTT.

The chain recombines TRBV7-3 with TRBJ2-7, with TRBD2 identical over 7 bases. V lost 5 bases, J lost 5 bases, and 3 bases stayed unmatched. The CDR3 runs to 12 residues. Germline CDR1 is SGHTA and CDR2 is FQGTGA. The CDR3 bases are TGTGCCAGCAGCCGGGGGAGGGACGAGCAGTACTTC. It codes for CASSRGRDEQYF.

This clone was detected a few times. The CDR3 DNA follows: TGTGCCTGGACCCTAGGGGGACGTAGCAATCAGCCCCAGCATTTT. This sequence encodes CAWTLGGRSNQPQHF. The chain links TRBV30 to TRBJ1-5; maybe TRBD1 (6 bases). This CDR3 contains 15 residues. With 4 bases removed from V and 0 bases from J, the gap between germline ends came to 13 bases. In germline, CDR1 is GTSNPN, CDR2 SVGIG (reference sequence).

This clone was detected a few times. The rearrangement joins TRBV10-2 to TRBJ1-1; weak D call: TRBD1 (6 bases). Trimming left V 7 bases short and J 5 bases short, with 8 bases between. The CDR3 loop spans 11 amino acids. The V gene's germline CDR1 is WSHSY and CDR2 SAAADI. In nucleotides, the CDR3 is TGCGCCAGCAAGGGGGGGACTGAAGCTTTCTTT. Its translation is CASKGGTEAFF.

The chain joins TRBV28 to TRBJ2-2; D is perhaps TRBD2 (6 bases). The germline gives CDR1 MDHEN, CDR2 SYDVKM. The CDR3 has 12 amino acids. This CDR3 is CASLGGPGELFF. CDR3 DNA sequence: TGTGCTTCATTGGGGGGTCCAGGGGAGCTGTTTTTT.

V and J are TRBV27 and TRBJ2-6; a weak D match, TRBD2 (5 bases). Germline CDR1 is MNHEY and CDR2 is SMNVEV (reference sequence). The CDR3 length is 16 residues. V lost 2 bases, J lost 2 bases, and 10 bases lay in between. The CDR3 here is CASSLVGITGANVLTF. As DNA, the CDR3 is TGTGCCAGCAGTTTAGTCGGGATCACTGGGGCCAACGTCCTGACTTTC.